A single sample gave rise to the 14 T cell receptor beta chains below, sequenced in a study of cytomegalovirus exposure and HLA in healthy donors. The PCR ran on 60 Vbeta and 13 Jbeta primers. Repertoires were generated with immunoSEQ multiplex PCR, while TCRdb's copy carries only in-frame clones and drops some. The profile covers approximately 130,000 clones, with around 81% appearing a single time and about 0.7% taken by the ten largest. Sequenced input: PBMCs. Source of these receptors: a man aged 18 to 30 in good health and CMV-seronegative.

The chain carries TRBV6-5 and TRBJ1-3; TRBD1 is a possible D gene (6 bases). Trimming took off 2 bases at V and 1 base at J, with 12 bases between the two ends. CDR3 length equals 16 residues. CDR1 is MNHEY, CDR2 SVGAGI, per germline. The CDR3 reads CASSYRVQGSGNTIYF. CDR3 DNA: TGTGCCAGCAGTTACCGGGTACAGGGTTCTGGAAACACCATATATTTT.

This clone was observed once. The chain employs TRBV5-1 and TRBJ1-2; 7 nucleotides agree with TRBD1. The CDR3 has 15 amino acids. Germline V CDR1 and CDR2: SGHRS, YFSETQ. V dropped 0 bases and J dropped 8; count of bases not matched to a gene: 10. The chain's CDR3 is CASSLVGQALGGYTF. DNA of the CDR3: TGCGCCAGCAGCTTGGTTGGACAGGCCCTCGGGGGCTACACCTTC.

V gene TRBV11-2 combines with J gene TRBJ1-2; D call uncertain. The CDR3 consists of 12 residues. V was pared by 5 bases and J by 3 bases, with 7 bases between. Germline V gene lookup returns CDR1 SGHAT and CDR2 FQNNGV. The CDR3 bases are TGTGCCAGCAGCCCTTCCTACTATGGCTACACCTTC. Protein product: CASSPSYYGYTF. Variable domain in full (rest from reference TRBV11-2 and TRBJ1-2): EAGVAQSPRYKIIEKRQSVAFWCNPISGHATLYWYQQILGQGPKLLIQFQNNGVVDDSQLPKDRFSAERLKGVDSTLKIQPAKLEDSAVYLCASSPSYYGYTFGSGTRLTVV.

This chain uses TRBV6-5 with TRBJ1-5; no clear D gene. Deletions cut 6 bases from V and 4 bases from J, with 13 bases between. The germline V gene has CDR1 MNHEY and CDR2 SVGAGI. The CDR3 sequence is 14 residues long. The CDR3 bases are TGTGCCAGCAGCGTTAGTACCAGGAATCAGCCCCAGCATTTT. This sequence encodes CASSVSTRNQPQHF.

This clone appeared once. The chain has TRBV10-1 and TRBJ1-6, with no clear D. The V and J ends lost 2 bases and 7 bases respectively, with 9 bases between them. The CDR3 loop spans 14 amino acids. CDR1 and CDR2 from the germline V gene are WNHNN and SYGVQD (reference sequence). CDR3 loop: CASSERGRNSPLHF. The CDR3, as DNA: TGCGCCAGCAGTGAGAGAGGGAGAAATTCACCCCTCCACTTT.

This chain uses TRBV29-1 with TRBJ1-1; the match to TRBD1 covers 7 bases. Trimming at V came to 3 bases and at J to 1 base, leaving 2 bases not matched to a gene. The CDR3 consists of 13 residues. The V gene's germline CDR1 is SQVTM and CDR2 ANQGSEA. As DNA, the CDR3 is TGCAGCGTTGACAGGGGGACGAACACTGAAGCTTTCTTT. This translates into CSVDRGTNTEAFF.

The chain recombines TRBV19 with TRBJ1-2, with 8 bases aligning to TRBD1. Trimming at V came to 0 bases and at J to 3 bases, leaving 12 bases not matched to a gene. The germline V gene encodes CDR1 LNHDA and CDR2 SQIVND (reference sequence). CDR3 size: 18 residues. This CDR3 reads CASSIDPDRAEYDYGYTF. In DNA, the CDR3 is TGTGCCAGTAGTATAGACCCGGACAGGGCAGAGTATGACTATGGCTACACCTTC.

The genes are TRBV5-4 and TRBJ1-2; a possible D gene is TRBD1 (5 bases). V was cut by 4 bases and J by 4 bases, with 11 bases left in between. The germline V gene encodes CDR1 SGHNT and CDR2 YYREEE (reference sequence). The CDR3 runs to 13 residues. DNA for the CDR3: TGTGCCAGCAGCAGCGACAGAGGCTATGGCTACACCTTC. Translating it yields CASSSDRGYGYTF.

V is TRBV27 and J is TRBJ2-7; 7 positions match TRBD1. CDR3 length: 14 residues. The ends lost 4 bases at V and 4 bases at J; junction bases unmatched: 7. Germline CDR1 reads MNHEY; CDR2 reads SMNVEV (reference sequence). CDR3 sequence: CASSSPDRVYEQYF. In DNA form, the CDR3 reads TGTGCCAGCAGTTCCCCAGACAGGGTGTACGAGCAGTACTTC.

Worth noting for this clone: The sample carries other DNA sequences with the same CDR3. V and J are TRBV18 and TRBJ1-2; TRBD1 is a possible D gene (6 bases). The length of the CDR3 is 13 residues. Looked up from germline, CDR1 is KGHSH and CDR2 is LQKENI. Trimming pared 6 bases from V and 4 bases from J, leaving 12 bases between. CDR3 residues: CASSPDRIYGYTF. In DNA, the CDR3 is TGTGCCAGCTCGCCTGACAGGATCTATGGCTACACCTTC.

The chain joins TRBV6-4 to TRBJ2-3; 11 nucleotides align to TRBD1. Germline CDR1 is MRHNA and CDR2 is SNTAGT. This CDR3 has 15 amino acids. V lost 0 bases, J lost 4 bases, and 0 bases stayed unmatched. CDR3 loop: CASSDSGQGADTQYF. In nucleotides, the CDR3 is TGTGCCAGCAGTGACTCGGGACAGGGGGCAGATACGCAGTATTTT.

A single count supports this clone. The V call is TRBV6-4, the J call TRBJ2-3; 11 nucleotides agree with TRBD2. CDR1 is MRHNA and CDR2 is SNTAGT in the germline V gene. J lost 5 bases, V lost 3 bases, and 10 bases had no gene match. This CDR3 contains 17 residues. The CDR3: CASSEGSSGGFRDTQYF. The CDR3 region has the DNA TGTGCCAGCAGTGAAGGGTCTAGCGGGGGGTTCCGAGATACGCAGTATTTT.

The rearrangement joins TRBV6-1 to TRBJ1-1, with 7 bases aligning to TRBD1. CDR1 is MNHNS and CDR2 is SASEGT in the germline V gene. The V segment lost 1 base and the J segment 1 base; nucleotides outside the gene matches: 9. The CDR3 is 17 amino acids. DNA of the CDR3: TGTGCCAGCAGTGAAGAGACAGGGCATTCGAGGAACACTGAAGCTTTCTTT. This encodes CASSEETGHSRNTEAFF.

The chain is built from TRBV2 and TRBJ1-5, with no clear D. The CDR3 is 14 amino acids. Germline CDR1 is SNHLY and CDR2 is FYNNEI. Trimming shortened V by 4 bases and J by 7 bases, and 14 bases separated the two germline ends. The CDR3 loop is CASSVVQFGQPQHF. The DNA of the CDR3 is TGTGCCAGCAGTGTTGTGCAGTTCGGGCAGCCCCAGCATTTT.